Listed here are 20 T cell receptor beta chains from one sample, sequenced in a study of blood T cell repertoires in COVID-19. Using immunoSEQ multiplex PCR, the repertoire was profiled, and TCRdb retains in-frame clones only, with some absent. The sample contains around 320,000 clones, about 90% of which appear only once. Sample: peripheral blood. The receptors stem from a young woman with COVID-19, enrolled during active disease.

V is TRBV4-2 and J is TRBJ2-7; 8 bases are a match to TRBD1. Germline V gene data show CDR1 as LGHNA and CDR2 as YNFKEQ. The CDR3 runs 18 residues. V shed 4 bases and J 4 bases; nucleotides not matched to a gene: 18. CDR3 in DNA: TGTGCCAGCAGCCCAGTGGGGACAGGAGGGTTTGGTGGATACGAGCAGTACTTC. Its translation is CASSPVGTGGFGGYEQYF.

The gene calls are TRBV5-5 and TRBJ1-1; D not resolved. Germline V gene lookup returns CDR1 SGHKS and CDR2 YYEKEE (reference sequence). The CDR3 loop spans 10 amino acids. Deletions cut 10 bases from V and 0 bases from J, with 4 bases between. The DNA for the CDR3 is TGTGCCCCATTGAACACTGAAGCTTTCTTT. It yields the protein CAPLNTEAFF.

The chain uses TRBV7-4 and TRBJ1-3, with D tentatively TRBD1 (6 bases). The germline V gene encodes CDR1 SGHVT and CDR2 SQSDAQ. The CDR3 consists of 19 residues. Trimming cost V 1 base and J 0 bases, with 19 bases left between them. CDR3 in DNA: TGTGCCAGCAGCTTAGGGGGTAAACAGGGCTTTCCCTCTGGAAACACCATATATTTT. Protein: CASSLGGKQGFPSGNTIYF.

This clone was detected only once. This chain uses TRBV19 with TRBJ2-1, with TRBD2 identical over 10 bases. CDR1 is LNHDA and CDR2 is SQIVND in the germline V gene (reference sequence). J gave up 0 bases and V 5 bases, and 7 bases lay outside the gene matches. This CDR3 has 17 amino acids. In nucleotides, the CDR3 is TGTGCCAGTAGTGCAACTAGCGGGAAAAACTCCTACAATGAGCAGTTCTTC. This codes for CASSATSGKNSYNEQFF.

CDR3 nucleotides: TGTGCCAGCGGGGCCTGGGGCTACGAGCAGTACTTC. It yields the protein CASGAWGYEQYF. The chain has TRBV2 and TRBJ2-7; possibly TRBD1 for D (5 bases). V shed 8 bases and J shed 3 bases, with 11 bases lying between them. The CDR3 loop spans 12 amino acids. Germline-derived CDR1 and CDR2 are SNHLY and FYNNEI.

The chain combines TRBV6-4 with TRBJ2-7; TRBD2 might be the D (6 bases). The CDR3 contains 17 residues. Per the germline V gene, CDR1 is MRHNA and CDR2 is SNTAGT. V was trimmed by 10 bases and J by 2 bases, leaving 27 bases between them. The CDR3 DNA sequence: TGTGCCACCCCCCGGGCCGAAGTGGGACTTCCCACCTACGAGCAGTACTTC. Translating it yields CATPRAEVGLPTYEQYF.

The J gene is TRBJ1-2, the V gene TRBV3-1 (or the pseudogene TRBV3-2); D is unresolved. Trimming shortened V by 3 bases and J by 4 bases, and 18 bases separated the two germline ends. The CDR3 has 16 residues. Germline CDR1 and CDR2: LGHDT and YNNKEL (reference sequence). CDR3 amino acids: CASSQVGGDDSYGYTF. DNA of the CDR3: TGTGCCAGCAGCCAGGTTGGCGGAGACGACTCCTATGGCTACACCTTC.

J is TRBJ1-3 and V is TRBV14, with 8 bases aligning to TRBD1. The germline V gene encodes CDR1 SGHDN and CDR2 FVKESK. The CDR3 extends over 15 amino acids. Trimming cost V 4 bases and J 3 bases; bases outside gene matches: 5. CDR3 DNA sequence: TGTGCCAGCAGCCGACTAGGACAGGGTGGAAACACCATATATTTT. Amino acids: CASSRLGQGGNTIYF.

The CDR3 is CASSLGYRLADYEQYF. DNA for the CDR3: TGCGCCAGCAGCTTGGGCTACCGACTAGCGGACTACGAGCAGTACTTC. This rearrangement joins TRBV5-1 to TRBJ2-7; TRBD2 aligns across 9 bases. The junction had 7 bases not matched to a gene; V was cut back by 0 bases and J by 3 bases. CDR1 and CDR2 from the germline V gene are SGHRS and YFSETQ. CDR3 length: 16 residues.

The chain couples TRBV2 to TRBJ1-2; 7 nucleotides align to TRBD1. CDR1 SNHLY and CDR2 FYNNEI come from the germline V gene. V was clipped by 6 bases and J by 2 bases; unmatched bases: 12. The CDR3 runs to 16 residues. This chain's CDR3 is CASRASLGQLNYGYTF. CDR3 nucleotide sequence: TGTGCCAGCAGAGCCTCTTTGGGACAGTTAAACTATGGCTACACCTTC. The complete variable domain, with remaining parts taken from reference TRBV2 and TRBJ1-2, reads EPEVTQTPSHQVTQMGQEVILRCVPISNHLYFYWYRQILGQKVEFLVSFYNNEISEKSEIFDDQFSVERPDGSNFTLKIRSTKLEDSAMYFCASRASLGQLNYGYTFGSGTRLTVV.

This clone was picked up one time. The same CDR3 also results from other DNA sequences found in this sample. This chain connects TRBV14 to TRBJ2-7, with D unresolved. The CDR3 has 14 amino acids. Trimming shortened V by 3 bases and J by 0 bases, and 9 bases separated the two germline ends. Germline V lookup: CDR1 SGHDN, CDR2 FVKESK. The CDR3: CASSQLLSSYEQYF. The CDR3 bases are TGTGCCAGCAGCCAGCTACTAAGCTCCTACGAGCAGTACTTC.

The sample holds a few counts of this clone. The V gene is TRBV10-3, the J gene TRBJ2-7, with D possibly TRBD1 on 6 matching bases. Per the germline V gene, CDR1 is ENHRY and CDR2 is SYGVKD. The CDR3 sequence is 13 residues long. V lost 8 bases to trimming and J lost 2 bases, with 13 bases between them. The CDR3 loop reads CAILDRDPYEQYF. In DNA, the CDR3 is TGTGCCATCCTGGACAGAGATCCCTACGAGCAGTACTTC.

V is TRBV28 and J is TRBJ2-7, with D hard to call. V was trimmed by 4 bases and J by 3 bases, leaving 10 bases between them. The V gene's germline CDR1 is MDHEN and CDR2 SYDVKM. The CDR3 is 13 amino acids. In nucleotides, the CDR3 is TGTGCCAGCAGTTACAGACGTGACTACGAGCAGTACTTC. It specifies CASSYRRDYEQYF.

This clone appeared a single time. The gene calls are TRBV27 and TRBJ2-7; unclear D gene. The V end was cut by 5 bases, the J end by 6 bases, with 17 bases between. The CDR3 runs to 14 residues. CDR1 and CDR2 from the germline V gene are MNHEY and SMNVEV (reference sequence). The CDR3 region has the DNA TGTGCCAGCAGTCCGGCTTTCAGGTTTTTCGAGCAGTACTTC. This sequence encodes CASSPAFRFFEQYF.

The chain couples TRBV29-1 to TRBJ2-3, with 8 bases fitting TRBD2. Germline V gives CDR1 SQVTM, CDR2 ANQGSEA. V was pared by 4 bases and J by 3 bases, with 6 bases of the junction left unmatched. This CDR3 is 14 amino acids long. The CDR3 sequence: CSVGRGGPTDTQYF. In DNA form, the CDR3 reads TGCAGCGTTGGACGGGGGGGCCCTACAGATACGCAGTATTTT.

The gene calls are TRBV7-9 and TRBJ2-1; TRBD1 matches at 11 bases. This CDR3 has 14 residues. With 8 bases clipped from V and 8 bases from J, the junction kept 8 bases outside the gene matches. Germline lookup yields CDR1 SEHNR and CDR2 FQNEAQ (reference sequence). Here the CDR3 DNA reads TGTGCCAGCGCGCGGACAGGGGGCTGGGATGAGCAGTTCTTC. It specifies CASARTGGWDEQFF.

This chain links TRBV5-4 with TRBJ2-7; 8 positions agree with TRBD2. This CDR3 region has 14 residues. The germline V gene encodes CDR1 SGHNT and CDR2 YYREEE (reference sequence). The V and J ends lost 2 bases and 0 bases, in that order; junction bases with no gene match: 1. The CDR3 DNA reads TGTGCCAGCAGCTTAGCGGGGGCCTCCTACGAGCAGTACTTC. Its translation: CASSLAGASYEQYF.

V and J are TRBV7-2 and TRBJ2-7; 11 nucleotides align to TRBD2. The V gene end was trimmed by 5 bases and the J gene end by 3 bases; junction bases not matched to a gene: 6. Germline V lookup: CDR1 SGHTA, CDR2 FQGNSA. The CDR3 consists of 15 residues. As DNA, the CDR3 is TGTGCCAGCAGCCACGGGACTAGCGGCTACTACGAGCAGTACTTC. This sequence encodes CASSHGTSGYYEQYF.

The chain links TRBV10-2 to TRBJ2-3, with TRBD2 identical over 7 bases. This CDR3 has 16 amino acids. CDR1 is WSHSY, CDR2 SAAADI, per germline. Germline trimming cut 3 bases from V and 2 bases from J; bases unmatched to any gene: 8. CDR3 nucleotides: TGCGCCAGCAGTGACTCAGGGACTACCCCCACAGATACGCAGTATTTT. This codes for CASSDSGTTPTDTQYF.

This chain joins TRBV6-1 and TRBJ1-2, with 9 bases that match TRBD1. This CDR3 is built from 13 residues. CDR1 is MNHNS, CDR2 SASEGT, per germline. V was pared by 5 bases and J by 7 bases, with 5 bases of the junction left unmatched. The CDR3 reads CASSSQQGAGYTF. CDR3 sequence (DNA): TGTGCCAGCAGTTCGCAACAGGGGGCTGGCTACACCTTC.